This entry lists 9 T cell receptor beta chains sequenced from one sample in a study of post-analysis software for immune sequencing data. Findings and limits, study-wide: The study found TRBV5-6, TRBV5-1 and TRBV20-1 among a few TRBV segments more frequent in patients than controls.

Their antigens are not known. TCR beta cDNA libraries included unique molecular identifiers. From the PCR reads, TCRdb called clonotypes with MiXCR, one entry per CDR3 protein. This sample has approximately 250,000 distinct CDR3 sequences, with 36% found just once. The sample was blood. These receptors all come from a girl aged 5-17 years with multiple sclerosis.

This clonotype was counted a few times. A clone one base away is much larger, so this may be a read error. This rearrangement joins TRBV7-2 to TRBJ2-5; 7 nucleotides agree with TRBD2. Germline V lookup: CDR1 SGHTA, CDR2 FQGNSA. This CDR3 is built from 15 residues. V lost 2 bases and J lost 4; bases outside the gene matches: 7. DNA of the CDR3: TGTGCCAGCAGCTTACTAGCGCCGGGGGGAGAGACCCAGTACTTC. This gives the protein CASSLLAPGGETQYF.

The chain recombines TRBV2 with TRBJ2-5; D call uncertain. The J call is uncertain, as TRBJ2-7 better fits the DNA end. This CDR3 spans 15 amino acids. Germline assignment: CDR1 SNHLY and CDR2 FYNNEI. CDR3 bases: TGTGCCAGCAGTGAAGTGAGCCGGCGGTCCTACGAGCAGTACTTC. Translated: CASSEVSRRSYEQYF.

About this clonotype: A clone one base away is much larger, so this may be a read error. This chain links TRBV13 with TRBJ2-5; maybe TRBD2 (6 bases). V lost 8 bases, J lost 6 bases, and 16 bases lay in between. The CDR3 is 13 amino acids. Germline V gene data show CDR1 as PRHDT and CDR2 as FYEKMQ (reference sequence). DNA for the CDR3: TGTGCCAGCGGCATGGACTACCGCCAGACCCAGTACTTC. Translated: CASGMDYRQTQYF.

The rearrangement links TRBV12-3 or TRBV12-4 to TRBJ1-2; D not certain. The CDR3 totals 15 residues. V was cut by 1 base and J by 0 bases, with 9 bases left in between. The CDR3 DNA follows: TGTGCCAGCAGTTTAGTAGCTAGATCTAACTATGGCTACACCTTC. It translates to CASSLVARSNYGYTF.

The table lists this clonotype with many counts. J is TRBJ2-1 and V is TRBV14; 11 bases agree with TRBD2. In germline, CDR1 is SGHDN, CDR2 FVKESK. This CDR3 has 18 amino acids. Trimming at V came to 3 bases and at J to 2 bases, leaving 9 bases not matched to a gene. Written as DNA, the CDR3 is TGTGCCAGCAGCCAGAGGAGTCTAGCGGGGGGAACCTACAATGAGCAGTTCTTC. Residues: CASSQRSLAGGTYNEQFF.

The sample holds a few counts of this clonotype. This chain links TRBV19 with TRBJ1-2, with D unresolved. Germline V gives CDR1 LNHDA, CDR2 SQIVND (reference sequence). The CDR3 extends over 18 amino acids. Trimming pared 7 bases from V and 2 bases from J, leaving 26 bases between. For the CDR3, the DNA is TGTGCCAGTACCCCTCGGATTACACACGTTAAGCCAAACTATGGCTACACCTTC. Amino acid sequence: CASTPRITHVKPNYGYTF.

The chain links TRBV5-1 to TRBJ2-5, with 12 bases identical to TRBD2. Germline V gene sequence: CDR1 SGHRS, CDR2 YFSETQ. CDR3 size: 18 residues. The J segment lost 0 bases and the V segment lost 5 bases, leaving 11 bases of the junction unmatched. CDR3 sequence reads: CASRQGLAGGPYQETQYF. DNA for the CDR3: TGCGCCAGCAGGCAAGGGCTAGCGGGGGGGCCGTACCAAGAGACCCAGTACTTC. The entire variable domain, with the rest obtained from reference TRBV5-1 and TRBJ2-5, is as follows: KAGVTQTPRYLIKTRGQQVTLSCSPISGHRSVSWYQQTPGQGLQFLFEYFSETQRNKGNFPGRFSGRQFSNSRSEMNVSTLELGDSALYLCASRQGLAGGPYQETQYFGPGTRLLVL.

The sample holds many counts of this clonotype. V and J are TRBV20-1 and TRBJ1-5; possible D gene TRBD1, 6 bases. The germline V gene encodes CDR1 DFQATT and CDR2 SNEGSKA (reference sequence). Trimming took 5 bases from V and 5 from J, leaving 16 bases between them. The CDR3 extends over 14 amino acids. Here the CDR3 reads CSALDFGQYQPQHF. CDR3 nucleotide sequence: TGCAGTGCTCTGGATTTCGGACAGTATCAGCCCCAGCATTTT.

This clonotype was found many times. V gene TRBV20-1 combines with J gene TRBJ2-3, with TRBD1 identical over 9 bases. With 5 bases clipped from V and 2 bases from J, the junction kept 5 bases outside the gene matches. Germline V gene lookup returns CDR1 DFQATT and CDR2 SNEGSKA (reference sequence). The length of the CDR3 is 14 residues. The CDR3 is CSASGTGYTDTQYF. The DNA of the CDR3 is TGCAGTGCTTCCGGGACAGGGTACACAGATACGCAGTATTTT.